Presented here are 17 T cell receptor beta chains from one specimen sequenced in a study of control samples from healthy donors and cancer patients. The table came from immunoSEQ multiplex PCR; TCRdb's copy has only in-frame clones and leaves some out. The sample has under 150,000 clones; 75% to 90% are singletons. The sequenced sample consisted of blood. The receptors come from a woman younger than 45 in good health.

The chain combines TRBV19 with TRBJ1-6; D is possibly TRBD1 (6 bases). CDR1 is LNHDA and CDR2 is SQIVND in the germline V gene (reference sequence). V lost 4 bases to trimming and J lost 10 bases, with 11 bases between them. This CDR3 has 13 residues. The CDR3 region is CASSTGVGSPLHF. The CDR3 DNA follows: TGTGCCAGTAGTACAGGGGTAGGGTCACCCCTCCACTTT.

The rearrangement joins TRBV30 to TRBJ2-2; D gene ambiguous. The CDR3 runs 12 residues. Germline V gene sequence: CDR1 GTSNPN, CDR2 SVGIG (reference sequence). Deletions cut 5 bases from V and 6 bases from J, with 10 bases between. The CDR3 loop is CAWHSGPGELFF. The CDR3 DNA reads TGTGCCTGGCACTCAGGTCCCGGGGAGCTGTTTTTT.

The chain joins TRBV19 to TRBJ1-1; D may be TRBD1 (6 bases). CDR1 and CDR2 (germline): LNHDA, SQIVND (reference sequence). This CDR3 is built from 13 residues. V shed 3 bases and J shed 4 bases, with 9 bases lying between them. In DNA form, the CDR3 reads TGTGCCAGTAGTATGGCAGGGGCCACTGAAGCTTTCTTT. The encoded protein is CASSMAGATEAFF. Together with reference TRBV19 and TRBJ1-1, the CDR3 gives the full variable domain: DGGITQSPKYLFRKEGQNVTLSCEQNLNHDAMYWYRQDPGQGLRLIYYSQIVNDFQKGDIAEGYSVSREKKESFPLTVTSAQKNPTAFYLCASSMAGATEAFFGQGTRLTVV.

J is TRBJ2-6 and V is TRBV25-1, with a weak D call TRBD1 (6 bases). The germline V and J ends were trimmed by 7 bases and 0 bases, with 13 bases remaining between them. The CDR3 is 16 amino acids. Per germline, CDR1 MGHDK and CDR2 SYGVNS. CDR3 nucleotides: TGTGCCAGCAATTACAGGGATAACTCTGGGGCCAACGTCCTGACTTTC. It yields the protein CASNYRDNSGANVLTF.

This chain connects TRBV5-1 to TRBJ2-7, with TRBD1 matching 7 bases. Trimming cost V 4 bases and J 2 bases; bases outside gene matches: 6. Germline CDR1 and CDR2: SGHRS and YFSETQ. The CDR3 length is 14 residues. The DNA of the CDR3 is TGCGCCAGCAGCGACCCGGGACAGACCTACGAGCAGTACTTC. This sequence encodes CASSDPGQTYEQYF. Together with reference TRBV5-1 and TRBJ2-7, the CDR3 gives the full variable domain: KAGVTQTPRYLIKTRGQQVTLSCSPISGHRSVSWYQQTPGQGLQFLFEYFSETQRNKGNFPGRFSGRQFSNSRSEMNVSTLELGDSALYLCASSDPGQTYEQYFGPGTRLTVT.

The chain employs TRBV19 and TRBJ2-4; 14 positions agree with TRBD2. From germline, CDR1 is LNHDA and CDR2 SQIVND (reference sequence). The CDR3 spans 18 residues. This chain's CDR3 is CARTGTSGRRNAKNIQYF. DNA of the CDR3: TGTGCTCGGACCGGGACTAGCGGGAGAAGGAACGCCAAAAACATTCAGTACTTC.

The chain carries TRBV11-2 and TRBJ2-4; weak D call: TRBD2 (6 bases). The CDR3 is 16 residues long. Germline assignment: CDR1 SGHAT and CDR2 FQNNGV. Trimming took 4 bases from V and 6 from J, leaving 19 bases between them. The CDR3 sequence is CASSSGPGLPRNIQYF. CDR3 nucleotides: TGTGCCAGCAGCTCAGGCCCGGGACTGCCACGAAACATTCAGTACTTC.

The sample holds a few counts of this clone. The V call is TRBV25-1, the J call TRBJ2-1; D may be TRBD1 (6 bases). V lost 2 bases and J lost 3, with 11 bases in between. CDR1 is MGHDK, CDR2 SYGVNS, per germline. The CDR3 is 15 amino acids. This CDR3 reads CASSEAHRDYNEQFF. The CDR3, as DNA: TGTGCCAGCAGTGAAGCCCACAGGGACTACAATGAGCAGTTCTTC.

The gene calls are TRBV6-6 and TRBJ2-7; 9 nucleotides align to TRBD1. V shed 7 bases, J shed 0 bases, and the junction held 4 bases outside the gene matches. The germline gives CDR1 MNHNY, CDR2 SVGAGI (reference sequence). This CDR3 contains 14 residues. CDR3 bases: TGTGCCAGCACCACAGGGGGCGTCTCCTACGAGCAGTACTTC. Translated: CASTTGGVSYEQYF.

The table lists this clone with a count of one. The chain recombines TRBV11-2 with TRBJ2-3, with D possibly matching TRBD1 (6 bases). The CDR3 contains 15 residues. Germline V gene sequence: CDR1 SGHAT, CDR2 FQNNGV. V was trimmed by 1 base and J by 1 base, leaving 9 bases between them. CDR3 DNA: TGTGCCAGCAGCTTAGCGGCAGGGGGCACAGATACGCAGTATTTT. It codes for CASSLAAGGTDTQYF.

There are many counts of this clone. This specimen includes other DNA sequences encoding the same CDR3. The chain employs TRBV5-1 and TRBJ2-3; D possibly corresponds to TRBD2 (6 bases). The CDR3 is made up of 13 amino acids. Trimming removed 3 bases at V and 4 bases at J, with 9 bases between. Germline V gene data show CDR1 as SGHRS and CDR2 as YFSETQ. CDR3 bases: TGCGCCAGCAGCTCGGGAGATGCAGATACGCAGTATTTT. Protein: CASSSGDADTQYF. The full variable domain, completed using reference TRBV5-1 and TRBJ2-3, is KAGVTQTPRYLIKTRGQQVTLSCSPISGHRSVSWYQQTPGQGLQFLFEYFSETQRNKGNFPGRFSGRQFSNSRSEMNVSTLELGDSALYLCASSSGDADTQYFGPGTRLTVL.

As concerns this clone: Other DNA sequences in the same sample also yield this CDR3. The chain combines TRBV7-2 with TRBJ1-2, with no clear D. V was shortened by 1 base and J by 6 bases, with 15 bases between the two germline ends. CDR3 length equals 15 residues. CDR1 is SGHTA, CDR2 FQGNSA, per germline. In DNA form, the CDR3 reads TGTGCCAGCAGCTTAGGTGTTGGAGGAGGGCATGGCTACACCTTC. Its translation: CASSLGVGGGHGYTF.

The table lists this clone with a count of one. J is TRBJ1-1 and V is TRBV29-1; D perhaps matches TRBD1 (6 bases). Trimming removed 5 bases at V and 0 bases at J, with 13 bases between. Germline CDR1 is SQVTM and CDR2 is ANQGSEA. The CDR3 loop spans 14 amino acids. The chain's CDR3 is CSVFLRDMNTEAFF. The CDR3, as DNA: TGCAGCGTTTTCCTCCGGGACATGAACACTGAAGCTTTCTTT.

The V gene is TRBV6-2 or TRBV6-3, the J gene TRBJ1-5; a weak D match, TRBD1 (5 bases). This CDR3 spans 14 amino acids. Germline assignment: CDR1 MNHEY and CDR2 SVGEGT. The ends were cut back, 6 bases at V and 6 bases at J, with 15 bases in the middle. CDR3 bases: TGTGCCAGCAGCCCCCTGGGGGTAGGTCAGCCCCAGCATTTT. Its translation is CASSPLGVGQPQHF.

The CDR3 reads CASIIRVGLAGVLETDTQYF. The CDR3 coding sequence is TGTGCCAGCATCATCCGGGTGGGACTAGCGGGAGTTTTGGAAACAGATACGCAGTATTTT. The gene calls are TRBV6-4 and TRBJ2-3; 14 bases are a match to TRBD2. Losses at the gene ends were 7 bases for V and 3 bases for J; bases not matched to a gene: 18. There are 20 residues in the CDR3. Germline V gene data show CDR1 as MRHNA and CDR2 as SNTAGT.

This chain uses TRBV5-5 with TRBJ2-7; D ambiguous. Per germline, CDR1 SGHKS and CDR2 YYEKEE (reference sequence). Trimming cost V 4 bases and J 1 base, with 9 bases left between them. The CDR3 is made up of 13 amino acids. The CDR3 DNA sequence: TGTGCCAGCAGCCCCACTTTTTCCTACGAGCAGTACTTC. Residues: CASSPTFSYEQYF.

The chain is built from TRBV5-1 and TRBJ2-5; possibly TRBD2 for D (5 bases). CDR3 length: 14 amino acids. Deletions cut 0 bases from V and 7 bases from J, with 13 bases between. The germline V gene has CDR1 SGHRS and CDR2 YFSETQ. CDR3 sequence (DNA): TGCGCCAGCAGCTTGGACCTCCGGGCGGGGACCCAGTACTTC. Translating it yields CASSLDLRAGTQYF.